This T cell receptor beta chain was identified in a study of cytotoxic CD8 clonotypes in ibrutinib-treated CLL. Whole-study findings and limits: Against age-matched healthy donors, baseline clonality ran higher and tracked circulating CD8+ T-cell counts.

Germline V lookup: CDR1 DFQATT, CDR2 SNEGSKA (reference sequence). This CDR3 region has 11 residues. A note on this clone: Its cognate antigen is unknown. A read error may account for a junction end that differs from germline.

Method: immunoSEQ multiplex PCR; TCRdb's copy keeps in-frame clones and lacks some. Among nearly 85,000 clones, roughly three quarters were seen once, and the ten largest hold 4.8%. The source is a human donor with chronic lymphocytic leukemia. The specimen was PBMCs, collected after 12 months of ibrutinib treatment. The genes are TRBV20-1 and TRBJ1-1; TRBD1 aligns across 7 bases. CDR3 sequence: CSARRGDSRRF. The CDR3 nucleotides are TGCAGTGCTAGGAGGGGGGACAGCCGAAGGTTT.